These 24 T cell receptor beta chains were all obtained from the same sample, sequenced in a study of T cell repertoires in cytomegalovirus infection. Antigens for these TCRs are unknown. TCRdb redid the calling of the reads with MiXCR, one entry per CDR3 protein. Altogether about 830,000 distinct CDR3 sequences are present, 32% being singletons, with the ten largest covering around 12%. The material was cultured CD8+ T cells from PBMCs, obtained from culture after CMV antigen stimulation. The receptors were sampled from a human donor in good health (CMV status not recorded). Some clones in this sample may be carry-over from other donors' samples.

This clonotype has a count of ten or more. The chain is built from TRBV7-8 and TRBJ2-5, with 12 positions matching TRBD2. V shed 2 bases and J 5 bases; nucleotides not matched to a gene: 9. Per germline, CDR1 SGHVS and CDR2 FQNEAQ. The CDR3 contains 17 residues. The CDR3 region has the DNA TGTGCCAGCAGCTTAACGAAGCTAGCGGGGGGGCGGGAGACCCAGTACTTC. The encoded protein is CASSLTKLAGGRETQYF.

This clonotype was observed a handful of times. The V call is TRBV6-5, the J call TRBJ1-2; TRBD1 matches 11 bases. V shed 3 bases and J 3 bases; nucleotides not matched to a gene: 3. Germline CDR1 reads MNHEY; CDR2 reads SVGAGI. This CDR3 has 15 residues. The CDR3 region has the DNA TGTGCCAGCAGTTATGGGACAGGGGGTGACTATGGCTACACCTTC. Translation: CASSYGTGGDYGYTF.

The gene calls are TRBV7-6 and TRBJ2-2; D is undetermined. The CDR3 spans 15 residues. V lost 4 bases and J lost 7, with 16 bases in between. Germline V gene data show CDR1 as SGHVS and CDR2 as FNYEAQ. The CDR3 sequence is CASSSSLARNGELFF. The CDR3 nucleotides are TGTGCCAGCAGCTCCTCCCTCGCCAGGAACGGGGAGCTGTTTTTT.

This clonotype was seen a few times. The chain links TRBV11-2 to TRBJ2-5; 7 nucleotides match TRBD2. The germline V gene has CDR1 SGHAT and CDR2 FQNNGV. V gave up 4 bases and J gave up 5 bases; unmatched junction bases: 10. The CDR3 has 15 residues. The CDR3 DNA follows: TGTGCCAGCAGCTCCGGACTAGGTCAAGGGGAGACCCAGTACTTC. Its translation: CASSSGLGQGETQYF.

This chain joins TRBV6-2 or TRBV6-3 and TRBJ2-2, with D possibly being TRBD1 or TRBD2 (5 bases each). The CDR3 totals 15 residues. V shed 8 bases and J shed 3 bases, with 16 bases lying between them. The germline V gene encodes CDR1 MNHEY and CDR2 SVGEGT. The DNA of the CDR3 is TGTGCCAGCGTAACACGAGGGGTGCACACCGGGGAGCTGTTTTTT. Translated, it gives CASVTRGVHTGELFF.

The V gene is TRBV7-9, the J gene TRBJ2-5; D assignment may be TRBD1 or TRBD2 (6 bases each). The CDR3 covers 16 residues. From germline, CDR1 is SEHNR and CDR2 FQNEAQ (reference sequence). The germline V and J ends were trimmed by 4 bases and 5 bases, with 20 bases remaining between them. The CDR3 DNA follows: TGTGCCAGCAGCTCCCGTCTAGGAGGGGGGCCGGAGACCCAGTACTTC. Protein: CASSSRLGGGPETQYF.

The chain joins TRBV6-8 to TRBJ2-7; TRBD1 matches 11 bases. The trim removed 6 bases at V and 2 bases at J, leaving 3 bases unmatched. The V gene's germline CDR1 is MNHGY and CDR2 SAAAGT. CDR3 length: 14 residues. CDR3 nucleotides: TGTGCCAGCAGGGGGACAGGGGGGACCTACGAGCAGTACGTC. Translating gives CASRGTGGTYEQYV.

This clonotype was observed many times. The chain combines TRBV7-4 with TRBJ1-1; D is undetermined. V lost 5 bases to trimming and J lost 1 base, with 11 bases between them. Germline V gene data show CDR1 as SGHVT and CDR2 as SQSDAQ. This CDR3 has 14 residues. CDR3 in amino acids: CASSLPTENTEAFF. CDR3 in DNA: TGTGCCAGCAGCCTCCCAACAGAGAACACTGAAGCTTTCTTT.

The table lists this clonotype with a few counts. The chain uses TRBV7-9 and TRBJ2-1, with D possibly matching TRBD2 (7 bases). The CDR3 spans 16 residues. Germline assignment: CDR1 SEHNR and CDR2 FQNEAQ (reference sequence). Trimming removed 5 bases from V and 8 bases from J, with 22 bases in between. CDR3 sequence (DNA): TGTGCCAGCAGCACTAATCGGGGGGCCGAGTCGTATGAGCAGTTCTTC. Its protein is CASSTNRGAESYEQFF.

In its sample, this clonotype was seen a few times. The gene calls are TRBV11-3 and TRBJ2-7; tentatively, D is TRBD1 or TRBD2 (6 bases each). CDR3 size: 13 residues. CDR1 and CDR2 (germline): SGHNT, YENEEA. V was trimmed by 0 bases and J by 7 bases, leaving 10 bases between them. In DNA form, the CDR3 reads TGTGCCAGCAGCTTAGATCAGGGGAGGGAGCAGTACGTC. It translates to CASSLDQGREQYV.

This clonotype was counted many times. This chain links TRBV12-3 or TRBV12-4 with TRBJ1-3; D unclear. This CDR3 comprises 13 residues. V dropped 7 bases and J dropped 0 bases, with 7 bases sitting between them. DNA of the CDR3: TGTGCCAGCAAAAGGTCCTCTGGAAACACCATATATTTT. It specifies CASKRSSGNTIYF.

V is TRBV2 and J is TRBJ2-7; tentatively, D is TRBD2 (5 bases). V dropped 2 bases and J dropped 7 bases, with 12 bases sitting between them. Germline V gives CDR1 SNHLY, CDR2 FYNNEI. This CDR3 comprises 13 residues. The CDR3 nucleotides read TGTGCCAGCAGTGAAATTCCGGGGAAGGAGCAGTACGTC. Translation gives CASSEIPGKEQYV.

V is TRBV4-1 and J is TRBJ2-1, with TRBD1 matching over 11 bases. The CDR3 totals 17 residues. The germline CDR1 and CDR2 sequences are MGHRA and YSYEKL. The junction had 13 bases not matched to a gene; V was cut back by 2 bases and J by 10 bases. The CDR3 DNA follows: TGCGCCAGCAGCCAATCTGGCGGGACAGGGGGTCTGAGGGAGCAGTTCTTC. Encoded protein: CASSQSGGTGGLREQFF.

This clonotype has more than one count but fewer than ten. This rearrangement joins TRBV7-2 to TRBJ2-1, with 8 positions matching TRBD2. Germline-derived CDR1 and CDR2 are SGHTA and FQGNSA. V dropped 3 bases and J dropped 8; count of bases not matched to a gene: 12. The CDR3 is made up of 16 amino acids. The CDR3 protein is CASSFVSGGPHYEQFF. CDR3 in DNA: TGTGCCAGCAGCTTCGTCTCGGGGGGGCCTCACTATGAGCAGTTCTTC. Full variable domain (remainder filled in from reference TRBV7-2 and TRBJ2-1): GAGVSQSPSNKVTEKGKDVELRCDPISGHTALYWYRQSLGQGLEFLIYFQGNSAPDKSGLPSDRFSAERTGGSVSTLTIQRTQQEDSAVYLCASSFVSGGPHYEQFFGPGTRLTVL.

A few counts support this clonotype. The gene calls are TRBV7-9 and TRBJ2-1; 11 positions match TRBD1. With 5 bases clipped from V and 9 bases from J, the junction kept 9 bases outside the gene matches. CDR3 length equals 15 residues. The V gene's germline CDR1 is SEHNR and CDR2 FQNEAQ (reference sequence). The CDR3 reads CASSPGTGGLIEQFF. Written as DNA, the CDR3 is TGTGCCAGCAGCCCTGGGACAGGGGGATTGATTGAGCAGTTCTTC.

The chain carries TRBV7-9 and TRBJ1-1; D unclear. The V end lost 1 base, the J end lost 1 base, and 10 bases lay between the germline ends. CDR3 length: 15 residues. The germline CDR1 and CDR2 sequences are SEHNR and FQNEAQ (reference sequence). CDR3 DNA sequence: TGTGCCAGCAGCTTAGATTGGGCAGCGAACACTGAAGCTTTCTTT. This gives the protein CASSLDWAANTEAFF.

This clonotype has just a few counts. The chain uses TRBV12-3 or TRBV12-4 and TRBJ1-3, with D unresolved. V lost 5 bases to trimming and J lost 9 bases, with 8 bases between them. This CDR3 is 11 amino acids long. As DNA, the CDR3 is TGTGCCAGCAGTCGTTTAGGCACCATATATTTT. The encoded protein is CASSRLGTIYF.

The chain employs TRBV29-1 and TRBJ1-4; TRBD1 matches 10 bases. This CDR3 comprises 16 residues. V shed 2 bases, J shed 6 bases, and the junction held 9 bases outside the gene matches. Looked up from germline, CDR1 is SQVTM and CDR2 is ANQGSEA. The CDR3 DNA sequence: TGCAGCGTTGAAATTTACGACAGGGGGCTTGATGAAAAACTGTTTTTT. Translation: CSVEIYDRGLDEKLFF.

The rearrangement joins TRBV6-1 to TRBJ2-1; D gene ambiguous. The CDR3 is 15 residues long. Per the germline V gene, CDR1 is MNHNS and CDR2 is SASEGT. The germline V and J ends were trimmed by 0 bases and 10 bases, with 16 bases remaining between them. As DNA, the CDR3 is TGTGCCAGCAGTGAAGCGCTTCGGGCTCCTCAGGAGCAGTTCTTC. Encoded protein: CASSEALRAPQEQFF.

The J gene is TRBJ1-4, the V gene TRBV12-3 or TRBV12-4; D call uncertain. CDR3 length: 15 amino acids. The V end was cut by 3 bases, the J end by 5 bases, with 13 bases between. Here the CDR3 reads CASSFVMQFNEKLFF. In DNA form, the CDR3 reads TGTGCCAGCAGTTTCGTGATGCAGTTCAATGAAAAACTGTTTTTT.

This clonotype turned up a few times. The chain uses TRBV12-3 or TRBV12-4 and TRBJ2-7; D remains ambiguous. CDR3 size: 13 residues. Trimming pared 3 bases from V and 5 bases from J, leaving 11 bases between. This chain's CDR3 is CASSFGLADEQYV. CDR3 nucleotide sequence: TGTGCCAGCAGTTTCGGTCTGGCAGACGAGCAGTACGTC.

This chain links TRBV19 with TRBJ2-7; no clear D. Looked up from germline, CDR1 is LNHDA and CDR2 is SQIVND (reference sequence). The CDR3 is made up of 12 amino acids. V shed 10 bases and J shed 4 bases, with 14 bases lying between them. The CDR3 nucleotides read TGTGCCACCCTCGACACTTCTTACGAGCAGTACTTC. This codes for CATLDTSYEQYF.

V is TRBV5-4 and J is TRBJ2-3; D ambiguous. CDR3 length equals 13 residues. CDR1 is SGHNT and CDR2 is YYREEE in the germline V gene (reference sequence). Between the trimmed V and J ends, which lost 4 bases and 6 bases, there was a span of 12 bases. The CDR3 region is CASSPRPSDTQYF. As DNA, the CDR3 is TGTGCCAGCAGCCCTCGGCCTTCTGATACGCAGTATTTT.

V usage is TRBV9 and J usage is TRBJ2-5; D is uncertain. The CDR3 has 14 residues. Per the germline V gene, CDR1 is SGDLS and CDR2 is YYNGEE. Trimming removed 4 bases from V and 1 base from J, with 11 bases in between. The DNA of the CDR3 is TGTGCCAGCAGCCCGCTGGTTTTCCAAGAGACCCAGTACTTC. It translates to CASSPLVFQETQYF.